Shown below are 3 T cell receptor beta chains from a single sample sequenced in a study of regulatory T cells in long-lasting Graves disease listed by TCRdb under 2021. Read against the paper, the sample's time point label means: newly diagnosed GD, antithyroid drugs for less than 3 months. For both TCR sequencing and RNA sequencing, RNA was extracted from PBMCs using TRIzol. Library creation used multiplex PCR. TCRdb records Illumina HiSeq 4000 as the sequencer. TCR beta libraries were built with iRepertoire HTBI primers and Arm-PCR amplification of CDR3 regions. TCRdb ran its own pipeline on the public reads, namely fastp trimming at Q25 and MiXCR clone calling, and kept in-frame beta chains. Entries that share a CDR3 protein sequence are merged under the most common genes and DNA. In all, the sample holds roughly 520,000 distinct CDR3 sequences, and about 12% of those were seen once. The ten largest make up around 9.3% of the sample.

A further study also used this sample, focusing on T cells in Graves' hyperthyroidism and ophthalmopathy.

This specimen was peripheral blood mononuclear cells (PBMCs), taken at new diagnosis, from a patient treated with antithyroid drugs. The receptors were sampled from a woman aged 30 to 39 with Graves disease. Donor details come from another sample of the same person, matched by shared clones.

This clonotype was seen repeatedly, ten times or more. The V and J genes are TRBV28 and TRBJ2-7, with no clear D. Per the germline V gene, CDR1 is MDHEN and CDR2 is SYDVKM. Trimming took 3 bases from V and 5 from J, leaving 5 bases between them. The CDR3 is made up of 11 amino acids. CDR3: CASSFSDEQYF. CDR3 bases: TGTGCCAGCAGTTTTAGTGACGAGCAGTACTTC.

This clonotype was observed many times. J is TRBJ2-5 and V is TRBV11-2; TRBD2 matches 7 bases. Germline-derived CDR1 and CDR2 are SGHAT and FQNNGV. The J segment lost 4 bases and the V segment lost 1 base, leaving 3 bases of the junction unmatched. The CDR3 is 14 residues long. This chain's CDR3 is CASSLAGGRETQYF. The CDR3 DNA reads as TGTGCCAGCAGCTTAGCCGGCGGGAGAGAGACCCAGTACTTC.

The chain couples TRBV13 to TRBJ2-2; D gene uncertain. The germline gives CDR1 PRHDT, CDR2 FYEKMQ (reference sequence). V lost 4 bases to trimming and J lost 6 bases, with 9 bases between them. This CDR3 is 13 amino acids long. The CDR3 nucleotides are TGTGCCAGCAGCTATAGTGGACCCGGGGAGCTGTTTTTT. Its translation: CASSYSGPGELFF.